This TCR beta chain emerged from a study of persistence of HIV-infected CD4 T cells. The libraries were made with immunoSEQ version 4 in survey mode. The repertoire was sequenced with immunoSEQ multiplex PCR; TCRdb's copy has only in-frame clones and lacks some. The sample lists around 42,000 clones, about four fifths occurring once. The ends lost 5 bases at V and 7 bases at J; junction bases unmatched: 12. Germline CDR1 is LNHNV and CDR2 is YYDKDF (reference sequence). This CDR3 has 16 residues. An overlapping HIV-1 Gag peptide pool stimulated these cells at 0.75 to 1 ug/peptide/mL. CD40L/CD69 double-negative CD45RO-high memory CD4+ T cells were collected. Donors had CD4+ T cell counts above 400 cells/uL and were CMV-seropositive. The sample holds one count of this clone. Its antigen remains unknown.

This chain connects TRBV15 to TRBJ2-1; 9 bases match TRBD1. The sample consisted of CD4+ T cells sorted from PBMCs after roughly 18-hour stimulation, taken from a patient who received antiretroviral therapy. The receptor's source is an adult man with HIV who was CMV-seropositive. The CDR3 sequence is CATSHGTGGFENEQFF. Here the CDR3 DNA reads TGTGCCACCAGCCACGGAACAGGGGGCTTTGAGAATGAGCAGTTCTTC.